The next 25 T cell receptor beta chains were all read from a single sample in a study of blood T cell repertoires in COVID-19. The data were produced by immunoSEQ multiplex PCR, yet TCRdb's version contains in-frame clones alone and is incomplete. The sample records more than 300,000 clones, 87% being singletons. Material for sequencing was PBMCs or T cells enriched from blood (not recorded which). The receptors originated from a man aged 35-49 years in a cohort exposed to, infected with or recovered from COVID-19 (not recorded which).

This chain joins TRBV2 and TRBJ2-2; D is ambiguous. The CDR3 contains 13 residues. Germline loops: CDR1 SNHLY, CDR2 FYNNEI. V shed 6 bases and J shed 1 base, with 6 bases lying between them. DNA of the CDR3: TGTGCCAGCAGCCAGGAGAACACCGGGGAGCTGTTTTTT. Its protein product is CASSQENTGELFF.

This rearrangement joins TRBV27 to TRBJ2-1; 8 positions match TRBD2. Germline V lookup: CDR1 MNHEY, CDR2 SMNVEV (reference sequence). Germline trimming cut 2 bases from V and 8 bases from J; bases unmatched to any gene: 8. CDR3 length equals 15 residues. DNA for the CDR3: TGTGCCAGCAGTTTACAGGGGACTAGTGGGTATGAGCAGTTCTTC. It encodes CASSLQGTSGYEQFF.

This clone was recorded only once. The chain combines TRBV27 with TRBJ2-2, with 8 positions matching TRBD2. Germline V gene sequence: CDR1 MNHEY, CDR2 SMNVEV (reference sequence). Trimming cost V 1 base and J 1 base; bases outside gene matches: 8. The CDR3 totals 18 residues. The CDR3 DNA follows: TGTGCCAGCAGTTTATTCGCCGGGCTAGCGGGGAACACCGGGGAGCTGTTTTTT. Translating gives CASSLFAGLAGNTGELFF.

The genes are TRBV11-2 and TRBJ2-4; no clear D gene. This CDR3 has 13 residues. CDR1 and CDR2 from the germline V gene are SGHAT and FQNNGV. V shed 4 bases and J shed 5 bases, with 9 bases lying between them. This chain's CDR3 is CASSSELQNIQYF. CDR3 nucleotides: TGTGCCAGCAGCTCGGAGTTACAAAACATTCAGTACTTC.

CDR3 bases: TGTGCCAGCTCACCCGGGACACAGACTAACTATGGCTACACCTTC. It specifies CASSPGTQTNYGYTF. The chain has TRBV18 and TRBJ1-2, with a possible D match to TRBD1 (6 bases). Germline V gives CDR1 KGHSH, CDR2 LQKENI. The ends were cut back, 3 bases at V and 0 bases at J, with 11 bases in the middle. The CDR3 length is 15 residues.

CDR3 in amino acids: CASSKFTGVEKLFF. CDR3 nucleotides: TGTGCCAGCAGCAAATTTACAGGGGTTGAAAAACTGTTTTTT. The rearrangement links TRBV21-1 to TRBJ1-4; the tabulated D call, TRBD1, remains unverified against the DNA. TRBV21-1 is a known pseudogene. The CDR3 totals 14 residues.

This clone was counted between two and nine times. This chain uses TRBV28 with TRBJ2-7; 8 bases are shared with TRBD1. Unmatched junction bases numbered 9, after V lost 3 bases and J lost 5 bases. Germline loops: CDR1 MDHEN, CDR2 SYDVKM. There are 15 residues in the CDR3. The CDR3: CASSFLRTGWNEQYF. The CDR3 DNA sequence: TGTGCCAGCAGTTTCCTCCGGACAGGGTGGAACGAGCAGTACTTC.

The CDR3 protein is CSVEDSSGIPRSYEQYF. The DNA of the CDR3 is TGCAGCGTTGAAGACTCTAGCGGGATACCTAGATCCTACGAGCAGTACTTC. The V and J genes are TRBV29-1 and TRBJ2-7, with TRBD2 matching 9 bases. CDR1 SQVTM and CDR2 ANQGSEA come from the germline V gene. V lost 0 bases and J lost 1; bases outside the gene matches: 10. The CDR3 is made up of 17 amino acids.

CDR3 sequence: CASSGRADNSPLHF. The DNA for the CDR3 is TGCGCCAGCAGCGGGAGGGCAGATAATTCACCCCTCCACTTT. The J gene is TRBJ1-6, the V gene TRBV5-1; D not resolved. V lost 4 bases, J lost 5 bases, and 10 bases lay in between. This CDR3 contains 14 residues. Germline values: CDR1 SGHRS, CDR2 YFSETQ.

CDR3 sequence reads: CSASLHREAKLFF. The CDR3 coding sequence is TGCAGTGCTAGTTTACATAGGGAGGCAAAACTGTTTTTT. The V call is TRBV20-1, the J call TRBJ1-4; D call uncertain. The CDR3 runs to 13 residues. Germline CDR1 DFQATT, CDR2 SNEGSKA (reference sequence). The V end lost 3 bases, the J end lost 10 bases, and 15 bases lay between the germline ends.

V is TRBV5-4 and J is TRBJ2-1, with D perhaps TRBD2 (5 bases). The germline CDR1 and CDR2 sequences are SGHNT and YYREEE (reference sequence). The CDR3 consists of 14 residues. V lost 4 bases and J lost 3, with 11 bases in between. The CDR3, as DNA: TGTGCCAGCAGCGCTAGCTCGCTCTACAATGAGCAGTTCTTC. Its protein product is CASSASSLYNEQFF.

V is TRBV7-3 and J is TRBJ1-1; D unclear. The CDR3 is 13 residues long. The germline CDR1 and CDR2 sequences are SGHTA and FQGTGA. With 8 bases removed from V and 2 bases from J, the gap between germline ends came to 12 bases. The CDR3 region has the DNA TGTGCCAGCTCCAAGGCGGTAAACACTGAAGCTTTCTTT. It codes for CASSKAVNTEAFF.

This rearrangement joins TRBV9 to TRBJ1-6; D may be TRBD1 (6 bases). This CDR3 has 14 amino acids. Germline V gene sequence: CDR1 SGDLS, CDR2 YYNGEE. V was pared by 1 base and J by 8 bases, with 10 bases between. The CDR3 sequence: CASSVSDSYSPLHF. DNA for the CDR3: TGTGCCAGCAGCGTATCGGACAGCTATTCACCCCTCCACTTT.

The chain is built from TRBV11-2 and TRBJ1-1, with no clear D. V lost 2 bases and J lost 2, with 18 bases in between. Germline V CDR1 and CDR2: SGHAT, FQNNGV. CDR3 length: 17 residues. CDR3 amino acids: CASSLIPPSVDNTEAFF. In DNA form, the CDR3 reads TGTGCCAGCAGCTTAATCCCTCCCAGTGTCGATAACACTGAAGCTTTCTTT.

This chain joins TRBV10-3 and TRBJ1-5; 7 nucleotides match TRBD1. This CDR3 is built from 17 residues. Unmatched junction bases numbered 15, after V lost 10 bases and J lost 0 bases. Looked up from germline, CDR1 is ENHRY and CDR2 is SYGVKD. The CDR3 DNA follows: TGTGCCAAAACAAATCCGGGACAGATCTATAGCAATCAGCCCCAGCATTTT. Translation: CAKTNPGQIYSNQPQHF.

This clone was recorded a few times. V is TRBV28 and J is TRBJ1-2; D gene ambiguous. The CDR3 totals 14 residues. Germline loops: CDR1 MDHEN, CDR2 SYDVKM. V lost 1 base and J 0 bases, leaving 6 bases between the germline ends. CDR3 coding DNA: TGTGCCAGCAGTTTATCCATCACTAACTATGGCTACACCTTC. Protein sequence: CASSLSITNYGYTF.

The chain uses TRBV5-6 and TRBJ1-3; D might be TRBD1 (6 bases). The CDR3 contains 15 residues. Germline CDR1 SGHDT, CDR2 YYEEEE. V lost 3 bases and J 0 bases, leaving 10 bases between the germline ends. CDR3 sequence (DNA): TGTGCCAGCAGCTGGACAGCTAGCTCTGGAAACACCATATATTTT. This encodes CASSWTASSGNTIYF.

J is TRBJ1-1 and V is TRBV7-9; D possibly corresponds to TRBD1 (5 bases). Germline V CDR1 and CDR2: SEHNR, FQNEAQ (reference sequence). The CDR3 has 17 residues. The V gene lost 1 base and the J gene lost 0 bases, with 15 bases spanning the gap. CDR3 nucleotide sequence: TGTGCCAGCAGCTTAGAGGGGCCAGGCTTGATGAACACTGAAGCTTTCTTT. As protein: CASSLEGPGLMNTEAFF.

This sequence joins TRBV12-3 or TRBV12-4 and TRBJ1-5; D ambiguous. The CDR3 contains 13 residues. V shed 3 bases and J shed 3 bases, with 6 bases lying between them. In DNA, the CDR3 is TGTGCCAGCAGTTTTCAGTACAATCAGCCCCAGCATTTT. Its protein is CASSFQYNQPQHF.

This clone was counted only a few times. The rearrangement links TRBV6-4 to TRBJ2-3; TRBD2 agrees at 9 bases. Germline CDR1 reads MRHNA; CDR2 reads SNTAGT. Trimming took 4 bases from V and 1 from J; bases not matched to a gene: 0. This CDR3 spans 14 amino acids. The CDR3 nucleotides read TGTGCCAGCAGTGGGACTAGCGGCACAGATACGCAGTATTTT. Protein: CASSGTSGTDTQYF.

The chain employs TRBV11-2 and TRBJ2-7, with 9 bases that match TRBD2. This CDR3 spans 14 amino acids. J lost 3 bases, V lost 7 bases, and 7 bases had no gene match. The V gene's germline CDR1 is SGHAT and CDR2 FQNNGV. CDR3: CASKRLAEDYEQYF. CDR3 nucleotide sequence: TGTGCCAGCAAACGACTAGCGGAGGACTACGAGCAGTACTTC.

J is TRBJ2-3 and V is TRBV4-2, with a possible D match to TRBD2 (6 bases). Germline-derived CDR1 and CDR2 are LGHNA and YNFKEQ. The CDR3 length is 16 residues. V shed 2 bases and J shed 2 bases, with 14 bases lying between them. CDR3 sequence: CASSQPTGLNTDTQYF. CDR3 sequence (DNA): TGTGCCAGCAGCCAACCTACGGGACTTAACACAGATACGCAGTATTTT.

V is TRBV28 and J is TRBJ2-7; 9 bases are shared with TRBD1. Germline assignment: CDR1 MDHEN and CDR2 SYDVKM. V lost 5 bases, J lost 3 bases, and 8 bases stayed unmatched. The CDR3 extends over 15 amino acids. The DNA of the CDR3 is TGTGCCAGCAGTAACACCGGGACAGGGTACTACGAGCAGTACTTC. Amino acids: CASSNTGTGYYEQYF.

The CDR3 sequence: CASSLGLRYNEQFF. The CDR3 nucleotides read TGTGCCAGCAGCTTGGGACTAAGGTACAATGAGCAGTTCTTC. The chain has TRBV5-8 and TRBJ2-1; tentative D call: TRBD2 (5 bases). Trimming cost V 0 bases and J 4 bases, with 8 bases left between them. The length of the CDR3 is 14 residues. Germline-derived CDR1 and CDR2 are SGHTS and YDEGEE.

The chain has TRBV27 and TRBJ1-1; D possibly corresponds to TRBD1 (6 bases). This CDR3 contains 15 residues. V lost 6 bases and J lost 1, with 15 bases in between. Germline lookup yields CDR1 MNHEY and CDR2 SMNVEV (reference sequence). CDR3 coding DNA: TGTGCCAGCAGAGGACTCAGGGGTCCGAACACTGAAGCTTTCTTT. Residues: CASRGLRGPNTEAFF.